Below are 26 T cell receptor beta chains sequenced from a single sample in a study of blood T cell repertoires in COVID-19 (TCRdb year 2020). The library was made by the immunoSEQ multiplex PCR assay. TCRdb limited this immuneACCESS table to in-frame rearrangements with V and J called. A share of clones is missing; checked studies link under half to unresolved V genes, and the rest is unexplained. The sample has around 250,000 clones on record, over 80% of them singletons. Around 0.85% of the sample comes from the top ten. The sequenced sample consisted of PBMCs or T cells enriched from blood (not recorded which). These receptors all come from a man aged 45-60 years who had been exposed to COVID-19.

The genes are TRBV5-1 and TRBJ2-3; D not certain. V lost 3 bases to trimming and J lost 0 bases, with 8 bases between them. CDR3 length: 14 amino acids. CDR1 and CDR2 from the germline V gene are SGHRS and YFSETQ. CDR3 in amino acids: CASSSTSSTDTQYF. DNA of the CDR3: TGCGCCAGCAGCTCGACTTCTAGCACAGATACGCAGTATTTT. The full variable domain, in which reference TRBV5-1 and TRBJ2-3 provide the parts outside the CDR3, is KAGVTQTPRYLIKTRGQQVTLSCSPISGHRSVSWYQQTPGQGLQFLFEYFSETQRNKGNFPGRFSGRQFSNSRSEMNVSTLELGDSALYLCASSSTSSTDTQYFGPGTRLTVL.

This chain connects TRBV2 to TRBJ2-1; 8 bases fit TRBD2. This CDR3 is built from 14 residues. Germline V gene sequence: CDR1 SNHLY, CDR2 FYNNEI. J gave up 3 bases and V 3 bases, and 1 base lay outside the gene matches. This CDR3 reads CASSDGTSYNEQFF. The CDR3 coding sequence is TGTGCCAGCAGTGACGGGACTAGCTACAATGAGCAGTTCTTC.

The J gene is TRBJ2-7, the V gene TRBV28, with 9 bases that match TRBD1. The V gene's germline CDR1 is MDHEN and CDR2 SYDVKM. CDR3 size: 16 residues. The V and J ends lost 2 bases and 4 bases, in that order; junction bases with no gene match: 9. DNA for the CDR3: TGTGCCAGCAGTTTAGGAGGGGACAGGGAAAGGTACGAGCAGTACTTC. Translating it yields CASSLGGDRERYEQYF.

The chain joins TRBV15 to TRBJ1-3; D might be TRBD1 (6 bases). The CDR3 loop spans 15 amino acids. The germline V gene has CDR1 LNHNV and CDR2 YYDKDF (reference sequence). Trimming removed 5 bases from V and 0 bases from J, with 11 bases in between. CDR3 sequence (DNA): TGTGCCACCAGCCTCGACAGGAACTCTGGAAACACCATATATTTT. Translating it yields CATSLDRNSGNTIYF.

The chain combines TRBV5-1 with TRBJ2-1, with D tentatively TRBD2 (6 bases). V was cut by 6 bases and J by 5 bases, with 15 bases left in between. This CDR3 has 14 residues. Germline V gives CDR1 SGHRS, CDR2 YFSETQ. In nucleotides, the CDR3 is TGCGCCAGCACCACGGGAGTCCAAGACAATGAGCAGTTCTTC. Translated: CASTTGVQDNEQFF.

The rearrangement uses TRBV30 and TRBJ1-1, with D possibly TRBD1 on 5 matching bases. The CDR3 is 13 residues long. From germline, CDR1 is GTSNPN and CDR2 SVGIG (reference sequence). V lost 8 bases and J 7 bases, leaving 20 bases between the germline ends. CDR3 region: CAGTVDGGVEAFF. CDR3 sequence (DNA): TGTGCCGGTACGGTAGACGGGGGAGTTGAAGCTTTCTTT. The full variable domain, its missing parts supplied by reference TRBV30 and TRBJ1-1, is SQTIHQWPATLVQPVGSPLSLECTVEGTSNPNLYWYRQAAGRGLQLLFYSVGIGQISSEVPQNLSASRPQDRQFILSSKKLLLSDSGFYLCAGTVDGGVEAFFGQGTRLTVV.

The rearrangement links TRBV5-1 to TRBJ1-1; 9 nucleotides align to TRBD1. This CDR3 comprises 13 residues. Germline lookup yields CDR1 SGHRS and CDR2 YFSETQ. V lost 4 bases to trimming and J lost 7 bases; unmatched junction nucleotides: 5. CDR3 amino acids: CASSVYRGREAFF. CDR3 nucleotides: TGCGCCAGCAGCGTCTACAGGGGGCGTGAAGCTTTCTTT.

The CDR3 is CATPARYGYTF. In nucleotides, the CDR3 is TGCGCCACTCCCGCCAGGTATGGCTACACCTTC. The rearrangement links TRBV10-1 to TRBJ1-2; no clear D. This CDR3 spans 11 amino acids. Looked up from germline, CDR1 is WNHNN and CDR2 is SYGVQD (reference sequence). The ends were cut back, 10 bases at V and 5 bases at J, with 11 bases in the middle.

V and J are TRBV7-9 and TRBJ2-5, with D tentatively TRBD1 (6 bases). The length of the CDR3 is 15 residues. Germline CDR1 SEHNR, CDR2 FQNEAQ (reference sequence). V gave up 5 bases and J gave up 4 bases, with 17 bases separating them. The DNA of the CDR3 is TGTGCCAGCAGCCCACAGGGACCTTTTGTAGAGACCCAGTACTTC. Protein: CASSPQGPFVETQYF.

In DNA, the CDR3 is TGCGCCAGCAGCCCCTGGAGGGAGTCCGATACGCAGTATTTT. Residues: CASSPWRESDTQYF. This chain uses TRBV5-1 with TRBJ2-3, with D tentatively TRBD2 (6 bases). The ends were cut back, 4 bases at V and 6 bases at J, with 15 bases in the middle. Germline loops: CDR1 SGHRS, CDR2 YFSETQ. The CDR3 loop spans 14 amino acids.

The table lists this clone with a count of one. V gene TRBV5-1 combines with J gene TRBJ2-7, with 8 bases fitting TRBD1. The CDR3 is 16 residues long. V lost 0 bases to trimming and J lost 7 bases; unmatched junction nucleotides: 12. Germline values: CDR1 SGHRS, CDR2 YFSETQ. The CDR3 DNA is TGCGCCAGCAGCTTGGGTGGACAGGGAGAATTTAGGGAGCAGTACTTC. This translates into CASSLGGQGEFREQYF.

This rearrangement joins TRBV7-8 to TRBJ2-7; 13 nucleotides line up with TRBD2. The CDR3 contains 14 residues. Germline V gene sequence: CDR1 SGHVS, CDR2 FQNEAQ. Unmatched junction bases numbered 5, after V lost 3 bases and J lost 9 bases. CDR3 DNA: TGTGCCAGCAGCTTTGGGACTAGCGGGACATGGCAGTACGTC. Translated: CASSFGTSGTWQYV.

The chain joins TRBV28 to TRBJ1-1; D not resolved. CDR1 is MDHEN and CDR2 is SYDVKM in the germline V gene. This CDR3 spans 12 amino acids. Trimming shortened V by 3 bases and J by 10 bases, and 12 bases separated the two germline ends. The CDR3: CASSLARQGAFF. DNA for the CDR3: TGTGCCAGCAGTTTGGCCAGACAAGGAGCTTTCTTT.

The rearrangement links TRBV24-1 to TRBJ1-2; tentative D call: TRBD1 (6 bases). Germline lookup yields CDR1 KGHDR and CDR2 SFDVKD. CDR3 length equals 13 residues. V lost 5 bases, J lost 4 bases, and 10 bases lay in between. The CDR3 DNA reads TGTGCCACCAGTGCCTCGGACAGCTATGGCTACACCTTC. It specifies CATSASDSYGYTF.

A few counts support this clone. This chain joins TRBV9 and TRBJ2-7, with D possibly being TRBD1 (6 bases). In germline, CDR1 is SGDLS, CDR2 YYNGEE. CDR3 size: 14 residues. V lost 6 bases and J 4 bases, leaving 17 bases between the germline ends. Here the CDR3 reads CASNKQGGDYEQYF. CDR3 DNA sequence: TGTGCCAGCAACAAACAGGGTGGGGATTACGAGCAGTACTTC.

The table lists this clone with a few counts. The chain recombines TRBV28 with TRBJ1-1; D might be TRBD1 (5 bases). Per the germline V gene, CDR1 is MDHEN and CDR2 is SYDVKM. The CDR3 sequence is 14 residues long. The V end lost 6 bases, the J end lost 7 bases, and 18 bases lay between the germline ends. In nucleotides, the CDR3 is TGTGCCAGCAGCCTCCTAGGGGCAGCTTTTGAAGCTTTCTTT. Residues: CASSLLGAAFEAFF.

The V and J genes are TRBV3-1 (or the pseudogene TRBV3-2) and TRBJ1-3, with D possibly TRBD1 on 5 matching bases. Trimming took off 5 bases at V and 4 bases at J, with 15 bases between the two ends. The CDR3 is 15 amino acids. Germline V gives CDR1 LGHDT, CDR2 YNNKEL (reference sequence). The CDR3 region has the DNA TGTGCCAGCAGCGCGGGCGGAGGGGTGGGAAACACCATATATTTT. Protein sequence: CASSAGGGVGNTIYF.

This clone came up once. The rearrangement links TRBV5-4 to TRBJ1-1; D is possibly TRBD1 (6 bases). The V gene lost 3 bases and the J gene lost 1 base, with 13 bases spanning the gap. This CDR3 comprises 15 residues. Germline loops: CDR1 SGHNT, CDR2 YYREEE (reference sequence). The DNA of the CDR3 is TGTGCCAGCAGCTCCCTACAGGGCCGGAACACTGAAGCTTTCTTT. It encodes CASSSLQGRNTEAFF.

The chain recombines TRBV10-3 with TRBJ1-3, with 8 bases fitting TRBD1. The CDR3 has 15 amino acids. The V and J ends lost 4 bases and 1 base, in that order; junction bases with no gene match: 3. Germline CDR1 reads ENHRY; CDR2 reads SYGVKD. The CDR3 bases are TGTGCCATCAGTGCTACAGGGGGTTCTGGAAACACCATATATTTT. It is translated as CAISATGGSGNTIYF.

This rearrangement joins TRBV5-3 to TRBJ1-1; 7 bases match TRBD1. TRBV5-3 is recorded as an ORF, its role being uncertain. The CDR3 consists of 13 residues. V was pared by 4 bases and J by 4 bases, with 4 bases of the junction left unmatched. CDR3 residues: CARSPDRSTEAFF. DNA of the CDR3: TGTGCCAGAAGCCCGGACAGGAGCACTGAAGCTTTCTTT.

This clone showed up just once. The chain is built from TRBV3-1 (or the pseudogene TRBV3-2) and TRBJ1-2, with a possible D match to TRBD1 (6 bases). This CDR3 has 14 residues. Germline V gives CDR1 LGHDT, CDR2 YNNKEL (reference sequence). The V end lost 0 bases, the J end lost 14 bases, and 19 bases lay between the germline ends. CDR3 residues: CASSQEGAQSTGTF. In nucleotides, the CDR3 is TGTGCCAGCAGCCAAGAGGGGGCGCAGTCTACGGGGACCTTC.

This rearrangement joins TRBV15 to TRBJ2-5, with D possibly TRBD1 on 5 matching bases. Deletions cut 5 bases from V and 5 bases from J, with 12 bases between. Germline lookup yields CDR1 LNHNV and CDR2 YYDKDF (reference sequence). This CDR3 region has 13 residues. The CDR3 sequence: CATSGATYETQYF. CDR3 nucleotides: TGTGCCACCAGCGGGGCTACATATGAGACCCAGTACTTC.

CDR3 residues: CASSLAGNTQYF. Here the CDR3 DNA reads TGTGCCAGCAGCTTAGCGGGGAATACGCAGTATTTT. The chain employs TRBV13 and TRBJ2-3; maybe TRBD2 (5 bases). Trimming stripped 1 base from V and 7 bases from J, with 6 bases between. CDR1 PRHDT and CDR2 FYEKMQ come from the germline V gene (reference sequence). The CDR3 loop spans 12 amino acids.

The V gene is TRBV29-1, the J gene TRBJ1-4; 11 positions match TRBD1. Trimming at V came to 6 bases and at J to 7 bases, leaving 10 bases not matched to a gene. CDR1 SQVTM and CDR2 ANQGSEA come from the germline V gene. The CDR3 sequence is 15 residues long. The CDR3 bases are TGCAGCGTCTCCCCAATCGGGACAGGGGGTGAAAAACTGTTTTTT. Its protein is CSVSPIGTGGEKLFF.

The chain uses TRBV5-4 and TRBJ2-1; 15 positions match TRBD2. V was clipped by 4 bases and J by 11 bases; unmatched bases: 10. Germline CDR1 SGHNT, CDR2 YYREEE (reference sequence). CDR3 length equals 16 residues. CDR3 protein: CASSPGLAGGPPKQFF. In DNA, the CDR3 is TGTGCCAGCAGCCCAGGACTAGCGGGGGGGCCACCAAAGCAGTTCTTC. Full variable domain (missing parts from reference TRBV5-4 and TRBJ2-1): ETGVTQSPTHLIKTRGQQVTLRCSSQSGHNTVSWYQQALGQGPQFIFQYYREEENGRGNFPPRFSGLQFPNYSSELNVNALELDDSALYLCASSPGLAGGPPKQFFGPGTRLTVL.

The J gene is TRBJ1-5, the V gene TRBV19; 9 nucleotides line up with TRBD1. CDR3 length: 18 residues. The germline V gene has CDR1 LNHDA and CDR2 SQIVND (reference sequence). V was clipped by 6 bases and J by 0 bases; unmatched bases: 12. As DNA, the CDR3 is TGTGCCAGTAGCAAATCGGGACAGGGTGCCGGTAGCAATCAGCCCCAGCATTTT. It is translated as CASSKSGQGAGSNQPQHF.